A selection of T cell receptor beta chains follows, all from one sample in a study of identical twins. One entry per CDR3 protein results from TCRdb running MiXCR on the 5' RACE reads. The sample consists of approximately 530,000 distinct CDR3 sequences, 20% to 25% of them appearing once. The data were also submitted as part of a second study, on yellow fever vaccine responses in identical twins.

Sequencing was done on a sample of CD4+ T cells sorted from blood. The receptors were sampled from a woman younger than 35 in good health. The CDR3 runs from the conserved cysteine through the conserved F or W. D genes are given only for firm matches. Not every row has a clone size; where given, it reads once, few, many or a size class.

TRBV24-1	.	TRBJ2-1	few	TGTGCCACCAGTGATACCCCGCTAGCGTCCGGGAATGAGCAGTTCTTC	CATSDTPLASGNEQFF
TRBV28	TRBD2	TRBJ2-2	few	TGTGCCAGCAGTTCCATTAGCGGGACCCTTCGCACCGGGGAGCTGTTTTTT	CASSSISGTLRTGELFF
TRBV10-3	TRBD1	TRBJ1-1	few	TGTGCCATCAGTGATGGGTTTGACAGGGGGCTTACTGAAGCTTTCTTT	CAISDGFDRGLTEAFF
TRBV5-1	TRBD2	TRBJ2-1	.	TGCGCCAGCAGCCCAAGTCAGGGTAGCGGGTACTCCTACAATGAGCAGTTCTTC	CASSPSQGSGYSYNEQFF
TRBV7-8	.	TRBJ2-1	.	TGTGCCAGCAGCTTAGACGAACCGGGACTCAATGAGCAGTTCTTC	CASSLDEPGLNEQFF
TRBV2	.	TRBJ2-2	.	TGTGCCAGCAGTATGTCCGGGAGCGGCACCGGGGAGCTGTTTTTT	CASSMSGSGTGELFF
TRBV2	TRBD1	TRBJ2-2	.	TGTGCCAGCAGGCCGGGACAGGGCCGTACCGGGGAGCTGTTTTTT	CASRPGQGRTGELFF
TRBV10-3	.	TRBJ2-3	.	TGTGCCATAAGTGGGCAGGGAAACACAGATACGCAGTATTTT	CAISGQGNTDTQYF
TRBV10-2	.	TRBJ1-4	few	TGCGCCAGCAGTGAGAACGGGGGGCAGGGGGAAAAACTGTTTTTT	CASSENGGQGEKLFF
TRBV5-1	.	TRBJ1-1	.	TGCGCCAGCAGCCCGCCCATCGGAAACACTGAAGCTTTCTTT	CASSPPIGNTEAFF
TRBV5-1	.	TRBJ1-6	.	TGCGCCAGCAGCCAGGAGACCTATAATTCACCCCTCCACTTT	CASSQETYNSPLHF
TRBV28	.	TRBJ2-1	few	TGTGCCAGCACCCTAGTCGGGACTAGGGGGCTTGAGCAGTTCTTC	CASTLVGTRGLEQFF
TRBV20-1	TRBD2	TRBJ2-5	few	TGCAGTGCTAGGCGCGGGAGTGAAAAAGAGACCCAGTACTTC	CSARRGSEKETQYF
TRBV5-1	TRBD2	TRBJ2-7	.	TGCGCCAGCAGCTCCGTTAGCGGGAGCTTCTCCTACGAGCAGTACTTC	CASSSVSGSFSYEQYF
TRBV15	.	TRBJ2-7	.	TGTGCCACCAGCAGAGATGAGTCCTACGAGCAGTACTTC	CATSRDESYEQYF
TRBV6-1	TRBD2	TRBJ2-7	.	TGTGCCAGCAGGGCCGGGACTAGCGGGAGGGCTGAGCAGTACTTC	CASRAGTSGRAEQYF
TRBV27	TRBD1	TRBJ2-7	.	TGTGCCAGCAGGCAAACCCGACAGGGGTGGGACTACGAGCAGTACTTC	CASRQTRQGWDYEQYF
TRBV18	TRBD2	TRBJ2-7	few	TGTGCCAGCTCACCACAAGGACTAGCGGACGAGCAGTACTTC	CASSPQGLADEQYF
TRBV12-3/TRBV12-4	TRBD1	TRBJ1-6	.	TGTGCCAGCAGACCCGACAGGGCCAGTTCACCCCTCCACTTT	CASRPDRASSPLHF
TRBV5-1	.	TRBJ2-3	few	TGCGCCAGCAGCTTCACTTCAGGGTTTGACACAGATACGCAGTATTTT	CASSFTSGFDTDTQYF
TRBV24-1	.	TRBJ2-1	.	TGTGCCACCAGTGGAACGGGCCTCTCCAATGAGCAGTTCTTC	CATSGTGLSNEQFF
TRBV5-1	TRBD1	TRBJ2-5	.	TGCGCCAGCAGCTTGGGACCGGACAGGAGGGAGACCCAGTACTTC	CASSLGPDRRETQYF
TRBV28	.	TRBJ1-5	.	TGTGCCAGCAGCCGTGGTGGCCGAGGGGGCAATCAGCCCCAGCATTTT	CASSRGGRGGNQPQHF
TRBV9	TRBD2	TRBJ2-7	.	TGTGCCAGCAGCGTAGGGTCCCAGACTAGCGGGACATCCGAGCAGTACTTC	CASSVGSQTSGTSEQYF
TRBV12-3/TRBV12-4	.	TRBJ2-2	.	TGTGCCTCCACCGGGACTTCGAGCGCCGGGGAGCTGTTTTTT	CASTGTSSAGELFF
TRBV5-1	.	TRBJ1-4	few	TGCGCCAGCAAAAAGTCGGCAGAACCTAATGAAAAACTGTTTTTT	CASKKSAEPNEKLFF
TRBV20-1	.	TRBJ2-1	few	TGCAGTGCTAGGGGGTTGGTAGGCGTTACCTACAATGAGCAGTTCTTC	CSARGLVGVTYNEQFF
TRBV7-9	.	TRBJ1-4	few	TGTGCCAGCAGCCTTGCGGGGAATGTTGGTGAAAAACTGTTTTTT	CASSLAGNVGEKLFF
TRBV6-1	TRBD2	TRBJ2-2	few	TGTGCCAGCAGTGATAAAGGGAGGGCCGGGGAGCTGTTTTTT	CASSDKGRAGELFF
TRBV15	.	TRBJ2-4	few	TGTGCCACCAGCAGAGGAGGGGGGACCGAAAACATTCAGTACTTC	CATSRGGGTENIQYF
TRBV10-3	TRBD1	TRBJ1-1	.	TGTGCCACAATACAGGGGATGAACACTGAAGCTTTCTTT	CATIQGMNTEAFF
TRBV12-5	TRBD2	TRBJ2-1	.	TGTGCTAGTGGCGGGACTAGTTTTGAGCAGTTCTTC	CASGGTSFEQFF
TRBV5-1	TRBD2	TRBJ2-7	.	TGCGCCAGCAGCTCGAGGATAGCGGGAATGGCCTCAATTTACGAGCAGTACTTC	CASSSRIAGMASIYEQYF
TRBV6-1	.	TRBJ2-6	.	TGTGCCAGCAGGAAGAGCTCGGGGGCCAACGTCCTGACTTTC	CASRKSSGANVLTF
TRBV20-1	.	TRBJ2-1	.	TGCAGTGCTAGTTGGGGGGCTGAGCAGTTCTTC	CSASWGAEQFF
TRBV28	.	TRBJ2-2	.	TGTGCCAGCAGTTTATTTGGGGCAGTCCGGGTCGGGGAGCTGTTTTTT	CASSLFGAVRVGELFF
TRBV20-1	.	TRBJ2-7	.	TGCAGTGCTAGAGTACCTTACAACCCCTACGAGCAGTACTTC	CSARVPYNPYEQYF
TRBV5-1	.	TRBJ2-1	few	TGCGCCAGCAGCTCCGACAGCCCACCCTACAATGAGCAGTTCTTC	CASSSDSPPYNEQFF
TRBV5-1	.	TRBJ2-3	.	TGCGCCAGCAGCCCGAACGGACAGTTAATAGATACGCAGTATTTT	CASSPNGQLIDTQYF
TRBV3-1	TRBD2	TRBJ2-3	.	TGTGCCAGCAGGGGACTAGCGGGAGCAGATACGCAGTATTTT	CASRGLAGADTQYF
TRBV13	.	TRBJ1-1	few	TGTGCCAGCAGATGGCGGGGGGCTATGAACACTGAAGCTTTCTTT	CASRWRGAMNTEAFF
TRBV10-3	.	TRBJ2-1	few	TGTGCCATCAGTGAGTCTGTAGGGGGGGCTATCTCCGCCGACAATGAGCAGTTCTTC	CAISESVGGAISADNEQFF
TRBV25-1	.	TRBJ2-7	few	TGTGCCAGCAGTGAACTAGTCGGGTTTTACGAGCAGTACTTC	CASSELVGFYEQYF
TRBV5-5	TRBD1	TRBJ2-2	few	TGTGCCAGCAGCGACAGGGGGCAAACCGGGGAGCTGTTTTTT	CASSDRGQTGELFF